This entry lists 25 T cell receptor beta chains sequenced from one sample in a study of control samples from healthy donors and cancer patients. Using immunoSEQ multiplex PCR, the repertoire was profiled, and TCRdb retains in-frame clones only, with some absent. The sample contains some 150,000 clones, 95% to 96% of which appear only once. Sequenced: blood. The receptors here all came from a woman aged 25 to 39 in good health.

CDR3 protein: CSASGTVNTEAFF. The DNA of the CDR3 is TGCAGTGCTAGTGGGACAGTGAACACTGAAGCTTTCTTT. The V gene is TRBV20-1, the J gene TRBJ1-1, with 7 positions matching TRBD1. Germline trimming cut 3 bases from V and 0 bases from J; bases unmatched to any gene: 1. The CDR3 is 13 residues long. The germline gives CDR1 DFQATT, CDR2 SNEGSKA (reference sequence).

This sequence joins TRBV6-6 and TRBJ2-7; possible D gene TRBD1, 6 bases. The CDR3 has 14 residues. Deletions cut 4 bases from V and 3 bases from J, with 13 bases between. Looked up from germline, CDR1 is MNHNY and CDR2 is SVGAGI (reference sequence). CDR3 loop: CASSFLKQGYEQYF. CDR3 DNA: TGTGCCAGCAGTTTCCTCAAACAGGGCTACGAGCAGTACTTC.

The rearrangement uses TRBV28 and TRBJ1-5, with TRBD1 identical over 8 bases. The CDR3 runs 16 residues. V shed 3 bases, J shed 5 bases, and the junction held 9 bases outside the gene matches. CDR1 MDHEN and CDR2 SYDVKM come from the germline V gene. CDR3 sequence (DNA): TGTGCCAGCAGTTTCCGAGGGCAGGGGGCCTATCAGCCCCAGCATTTT. Amino acids: CASSFRGQGAYQPQHF.

The chain carries TRBV19 and TRBJ1-2; D is undetermined. In germline, CDR1 is LNHDA, CDR2 SQIVND (reference sequence). V lost 3 bases and J lost 8, with 13 bases in between. This CDR3 comprises 13 residues. The CDR3 nucleotides are TGTGCCAGTAGTATGGACCGGCTTCGGGGCTACACCTTC. Its protein is CASSMDRLRGYTF.

This chain joins TRBV28 and TRBJ1-2; 8 bases are a match to TRBD1. The CDR3 sequence is 14 residues long. The germline gives CDR1 MDHEN, CDR2 SYDVKM. V was clipped by 5 bases and J by 5 bases; unmatched bases: 7. The CDR3 region has the DNA TGTGCCAGCAGTGTCAGGGGGCTATTGTATGGCTACACCTTC. It codes for CASSVRGLLYGYTF.

V and J are TRBV15 and TRBJ2-2; 10 bases fit TRBD2. V dropped 0 bases and J dropped 8; count of bases not matched to a gene: 3. CDR1 is LNHNV, CDR2 YYDKDF, per germline (reference sequence). The CDR3 covers 15 residues. As DNA, the CDR3 is TGTGCCACCAGCAGAGACCTAGCGGGAGCAGGGGAGCTGTTTTTT. Encoded protein: CATSRDLAGAGELFF.

This chain joins TRBV30 and TRBJ2-1, with D maybe TRBD2 (6 bases). Germline V gene sequence: CDR1 GTSNPN, CDR2 SVGIG (reference sequence). The CDR3 runs to 13 residues. V was pared by 3 bases and J by 5 bases, with 11 bases between. In DNA, the CDR3 is TGTGCCTGGAGCGGGACTCGACACAATGAGCAGTTCTTC. It codes for CAWSGTRHNEQFF.

The chain is built from TRBV3-1 (or the pseudogene TRBV3-2) and TRBJ1-2; D call uncertain. Germline assignment: CDR1 LGHDT and CDR2 YNNKEL (reference sequence). V was trimmed by 1 base and J by 3 bases, leaving 6 bases between them. The CDR3 loop spans 13 amino acids. CDR3 loop: CASSQVSYYGYTF. For the CDR3, the DNA is TGTGCCAGCAGCCAAGTGTCCTACTATGGCTACACCTTC.

V usage is TRBV3-1 (or the pseudogene TRBV3-2) and J usage is TRBJ2-4; TRBD2 matches at 14 bases. The CDR3 is made up of 18 amino acids. With 4 bases clipped from V and 4 bases from J, the junction kept 9 bases outside the gene matches. The V gene's germline CDR1 is LGHDT and CDR2 YNNKEL (reference sequence). CDR3: CASSPPTSGGAGKNIQYF. Written as DNA, the CDR3 is TGTGCCAGCAGCCCCCCGACTAGCGGGGGGGCCGGTAAAAACATTCAGTACTTC.

This chain uses TRBV4-1 with TRBJ2-7, with D possibly being TRBD2 (5 bases). The length of the CDR3 is 16 residues. Germline CDR1 is MGHRA and CDR2 is YSYEKL. Trimming pared 0 bases from V and 3 bases from J, leaving 15 bases between. Here the CDR3 DNA reads TGCGCCAGCAGCCAAGAGCGGGCTCGGGGTCGCTACGAGCAGTACTTC. It translates to CASSQERARGRYEQYF.

V usage is TRBV2 and J usage is TRBJ2-1; no definite D call. This CDR3 is 13 amino acids long. The V end lost 5 bases, the J end lost 7 bases, and 12 bases lay between the germline ends. Per germline, CDR1 SNHLY and CDR2 FYNNEI. CDR3 in DNA: TGTGCCAGCAGTAACAATGTGGGGAATGAGCAGTTCTTC. It translates to CASSNNVGNEQFF. Full variable domain (missing parts from reference TRBV2 and TRBJ2-1): EPEVTQTPSHQVTQMGQEVILRCVPISNHLYFYWYRQILGQKVEFLVSFYNNEISEKSEIFDDQFSVERPDGSNFTLKIRSTKLEDSAMYFCASSNNVGNEQFFGPGTRLTVL.

V usage is TRBV11-2 and J usage is TRBJ1-4; 9 nucleotides match TRBD1. Germline trimming cut 1 base from V and 14 bases from J; bases unmatched to any gene: 8. CDR3 size: 14 residues. Germline V gives CDR1 SGHAT, CDR2 FQNNGV. The CDR3 DNA reads as TGTGCCAGCAGCTTAGGGCCGGGGACAGGGAGGCTGTTTTTT. Residues: CASSLGPGTGRLFF.

This chain connects TRBV19 to TRBJ2-7; 8 bases fit TRBD2. CDR3 size: 16 residues. Looked up from germline, CDR1 is LNHDA and CDR2 is SQIVND (reference sequence). The junction had 9 bases not matched to a gene; V was cut back by 3 bases and J by 2 bases. The CDR3 DNA is TGTGCCAGTAGTATGGCGGTGATAGCGGGAACCTACGAGCAGTACTTC. It is translated as CASSMAVIAGTYEQYF.

In DNA form, the CDR3 reads TGTGCCAGCAGCGTAGGAGGCCAGGGTTCCAATGAGCAGTTCTTC. Translation gives CASSVGGQGSNEQFF. The J gene is TRBJ2-1, the V gene TRBV9, with D possibly being TRBD1 (5 bases). Germline V gene sequence: CDR1 SGDLS, CDR2 YYNGEE. Trimming stripped 0 bases from V and 6 bases from J, with 13 bases between. The CDR3 is 15 residues long.

The chain links TRBV30 to TRBJ1-1, with a weak D call TRBD1 (6 bases). Germline V gene lookup returns CDR1 GTSNPN and CDR2 SVGIG (reference sequence). The CDR3 contains 16 residues. V dropped 3 bases and J dropped 2 bases, with 19 bases sitting between them. The CDR3 bases are TGTGCCTGGAGCGCAGGGCGGGGGCGCAGTAACACTGAAGCTTTCTTT. It yields the protein CAWSAGRGRSNTEAFF.

The chain combines TRBV5-1 with TRBJ2-5; 7 bases are shared with TRBD2. The CDR3 contains 13 residues. Trimming at V came to 3 bases and at J to 5 bases, leaving 4 bases not matched to a gene. CDR1 and CDR2 from the germline V gene are SGHRS and YFSETQ. CDR3 DNA sequence: TGCGCCAGCAGCTCTAGCGGAGGGGAGACCCAGTACTTC. This translates into CASSSSGGETQYF.

The rearrangement links TRBV28 to TRBJ1-1, with 8 bases matching TRBD1. Germline CDR1 is MDHEN and CDR2 is SYDVKM. The CDR3 has 14 residues. Trimming took 6 bases from V and 6 from J; bases not matched to a gene: 9. The CDR3 DNA reads as TGTGCCAGCAGCGAGACAGGGGAATTCTCTGAAGCTTTCTTT. Protein product: CASSETGEFSEAFF.

The gene calls are TRBV4-1 and TRBJ2-7; D ambiguous. CDR3 length: 14 amino acids. Per the germline V gene, CDR1 is MGHRA and CDR2 is YSYEKL. V lost 3 bases, J lost 8 bases, and 17 bases lay in between. The CDR3 loop is CASSHDHRVLKQYF. The CDR3 nucleotides read TGCGCCAGCAGCCATGATCACCGGGTTCTAAAGCAGTACTTC.

The J gene is TRBJ1-2, the V gene TRBV28; D gene unclear. CDR3 size: 13 residues. V lost 1 base and J 14 bases, leaving 17 bases between the germline ends. Germline assignment: CDR1 MDHEN and CDR2 SYDVKM. CDR3 DNA: TGTGCCAGCAGTTTATTGGGGAATATGGCTACAACCTTC. Its protein product is CASSLLGNMATTF.

The V call is TRBV5-1, the J call TRBJ1-5, with unresolved D. CDR1 is SGHRS and CDR2 is YFSETQ in the germline V gene. The CDR3 is made up of 16 amino acids. V lost 0 bases to trimming and J lost 4 bases, with 14 bases between them. CDR3 loop: CASSLAGEGLNQPQHF. CDR3 bases: TGCGCCAGCAGCTTGGCCGGGGAGGGCCTTAATCAGCCCCAGCATTTT. Variable domain in full (rest from reference TRBV5-1 and TRBJ1-5): KAGVTQTPRYLIKTRGQQVTLSCSPISGHRSVSWYQQTPGQGLQFLFEYFSETQRNKGNFPGRFSGRQFSNSRSEMNVSTLELGDSALYLCASSLAGEGLNQPQHFGDGTRLSIL.

This clone was seen just once. This chain connects TRBV18 to TRBJ2-7; D perhaps matches TRBD1 (6 bases). V shed 6 bases and J shed 2 bases, with 11 bases lying between them. The CDR3 runs to 13 residues. Per the germline V gene, CDR1 is KGHSH and CDR2 is LQKENI. The CDR3 DNA is TGTGCCAGCTCCTCACAGGGCGCCTACGAGCAGTACTTC. It is translated as CASSSQGAYEQYF.

This clone is a singleton in its sample. The chain links TRBV27 to TRBJ2-1; D is unresolved. V lost 0 bases and J 6 bases, leaving 9 bases between the germline ends. The CDR3 has 14 amino acids. Germline V gene lookup returns CDR1 MNHEY and CDR2 SMNVEV (reference sequence). The CDR3 sequence is CASSLSRTFNEQFF. The CDR3 DNA reads TGTGCCAGCAGTTTATCGAGGACCTTCAATGAGCAGTTCTTC.

The genes are TRBV19 and TRBJ2-2; TRBD2 agrees at 15 bases. This CDR3 spans 16 amino acids. V was clipped by 5 bases and J by 6 bases; unmatched bases: 4. The germline V gene has CDR1 LNHDA and CDR2 SQIVND (reference sequence). The DNA of the CDR3 is TGTGCCAGTAGTTACGGGACTAGCGGGAGGTCCGGGGAGCTGTTTTTT. It encodes CASSYGTSGRSGELFF.

This rearrangement joins TRBV28 to TRBJ2-1; maybe TRBD1 (6 bases). The CDR3 has 16 residues. V was cut by 4 bases and J by 4 bases, with 17 bases left in between. The V gene's germline CDR1 is MDHEN and CDR2 SYDVKM. The CDR3 DNA is TGTGCCAGCAGTTCCTGGGGACAAGGGGAGTACAATGAGCAGTTCTTC. Encoded protein: CASSSWGQGEYNEQFF.

V usage is TRBV28 and J usage is TRBJ2-1, with TRBD1 as a possible D gene (6 bases). This CDR3 contains 14 residues. Trimming shortened V by 6 bases and J by 13 bases, and 22 bases separated the two germline ends. The germline CDR1 and CDR2 sequences are MDHEN and SYDVKM. The CDR3 coding sequence is TGTGCCAGCAGCTCGGACAGTTTCGGCCGGGAACAGTTCTTC. Translation gives CASSSDSFGREQFF.